Below are 26 T cell receptor beta chains sequenced from a single sample in a study of graft-versus-host responses after intestinal transplantation. The method was immunoSEQ multiplex PCR; TCRdb's version includes in-frame clones alone and lacks a portion of them. The data hold around 25,000 clones, with 94% observed a single time. Sequences were derived from PBMCs, sampled 156 days after intestinal transplant. The source is a human patient who received an intestinal transplant, so some T cells may come from the graft donor.

This clone was seen just once. The chain employs TRBV7-8 and TRBJ2-5, with D tentatively TRBD1 (6 bases). CDR1 is SGHVS and CDR2 is FQNEAQ in the germline V gene. The CDR3 has 15 residues. V was clipped by 4 bases and J by 2 bases, with 14 bases between them. The CDR3 reads CASSSGEFSQETQYF. As DNA, the CDR3 is TGTGCCAGCAGCTCAGGGGAGTTTTCGCAAGAGACCCAGTACTTC. Filled out from reference TRBV7-8 and TRBJ2-5, the complete variable domain reads GAGVSQSPRYKVAKRGQDVALRCDPISGHVSLFWYQQALGQGPEFLTYFQNEAQLDKSGLPSDRFFAERPEGSVSTLKIQRTQQEDSAVYLCASSSGEFSQETQYFGPGTRLLVL.

The CDR3 nucleotides read TGTGCCAGCAGTTGGACAGGGGGATCCTACGAGCAGTACTTC. The encoded protein is CASSWTGGSYEQYF. This chain links TRBV6-1 with TRBJ2-7, with TRBD1 identical over 10 bases. Germline-derived CDR1 and CDR2 are MNHNS and SASEGT. The CDR3 spans 14 residues. Losses at the gene ends were 5 bases for V and 1 base for J; bases not matched to a gene: 2.

The chain combines TRBV6-5 with TRBJ1-1; D might be TRBD1 (5 bases). The CDR3 is 12 amino acids. V lost 10 bases to trimming and J lost 1 base, with 10 bases between them. Per germline, CDR1 MNHEY and CDR2 SVGAGI. For the CDR3, the DNA is TGTGCCACACACAGGCCGAACACTGAAGCTTTCTTT. It codes for CATHRPNTEAFF.

This CDR3 reads CASSQGLAGAGEQYF. The CDR3, as DNA: TGTGCCAGCAGCCAAGGACTAGCGGGGGCTGGAGAGCAGTACTTC. The rearrangement links TRBV5-4 to TRBJ2-7; 13 nucleotides line up with TRBD2. Germline V gene lookup returns CDR1 SGHNT and CDR2 YYREEE (reference sequence). The CDR3 covers 15 residues. V shed 4 bases and J 7 bases; nucleotides not matched to a gene: 8.

V usage is TRBV19 and J usage is TRBJ1-5; D is possibly TRBD1 (5 bases). Trimming pared 3 bases from V and 5 bases from J, leaving 11 bases between. Per germline, CDR1 LNHDA and CDR2 SQIVND (reference sequence). The CDR3 has 14 amino acids. CDR3 sequence: CASSILDMDQPQHF. The DNA of the CDR3 is TGTGCCAGTAGTATTCTGGACATGGATCAGCCCCAGCATTTT.

This clone appeared a single time. This chain connects TRBV11-3 to TRBJ2-7; tentatively, D is TRBD1 (5 bases). V lost 1 base to trimming and J lost 6 bases, with 10 bases between them. Germline-derived CDR1 and CDR2 are SGHNT and YENEEA. The CDR3 loop spans 13 amino acids. In DNA form, the CDR3 reads TGTGCCAGCAGCTTAGGGTCAGGGCTCGAGCAGTACTTC. This encodes CASSLGSGLEQYF.

This sequence joins TRBV29-1 and TRBJ1-2; 7 positions agree with TRBD1. This CDR3 comprises 11 residues. CDR1 is SQVTM, CDR2 ANQGSEA, per germline. Trimming at V came to 7 bases and at J to 6 bases, leaving 5 bases not matched to a gene. The CDR3 sequence: CSASDRDGYTF. The CDR3 DNA follows: TGCAGCGCATCCGACAGGGATGGCTACACCTTC.

The chain couples TRBV10-1 to TRBJ1-2; D uncertain. V was shortened by 5 bases and J by 4 bases, with 23 bases between the two germline ends. The CDR3 consists of 17 residues. Germline V lookup: CDR1 WNHNN, CDR2 SYGVQD (reference sequence). This CDR3 is CASSSLLGSRKTYGYTF. The CDR3 nucleotides are TGCGCCAGCAGTAGTCTATTAGGATCGCGAAAGACCTATGGCTACACCTTC.

J is TRBJ2-7 and V is TRBV6-4; 8 nucleotides line up with TRBD2. V was pared by 6 bases and J by 2 bases, with 9 bases of the junction left unmatched. CDR1 and CDR2 (germline): MRHNA, SNTAGT. CDR3 length equals 15 residues. DNA for the CDR3: TGTGCCAGCAGGGGAACTCGGGGGGGGGCCTACGAGCAGTACTTC. This translates into CASRGTRGGAYEQYF.

V and J are TRBV7-3 and TRBJ1-1; D perhaps matches TRBD1 (5 bases). Germline CDR1 and CDR2: SGHTA and FQGTGA. This CDR3 spans 13 amino acids. Trimming left V 5 bases short and J 4 bases short, with 11 bases between. The CDR3 bases are TGTGCCAGCAGCGGGAAGGGGATCACTGAAGCTTTCTTT. It specifies CASSGKGITEAFF. The full variable domain, in which reference TRBV7-3 and TRBJ1-1 provide the parts outside the CDR3, is GAGVSQTPSNKVTEKGKYVELRCDPISGHTALYWYRQSLGQGPEFLIYFQGTGAADDSGLPNDRFFAVRPEGSVSTLKIQRTERGDSAVYLCASSGKGITEAFFGQGTRLTVV.

This chain connects TRBV10-1 to TRBJ1-5; D unclear. V was pared by 5 bases and J by 2 bases, with 7 bases between. From germline, CDR1 is WNHNN and CDR2 SYGVQD (reference sequence). The CDR3 spans 13 residues. Written as DNA, the CDR3 is TGCGCCAGCAGTTCCGGCGGCAATCAGCCCCAGCATTTT. Its protein is CASSSGGNQPQHF.

The genes are TRBV10-3 and TRBJ1-4, with 8 positions matching TRBD1. CDR3 length equals 15 residues. The ends lost 2 bases at V and 7 bases at J; junction bases unmatched: 6. In germline, CDR1 is ENHRY, CDR2 SYGVKD. The CDR3 DNA reads TGTGCCATCAGTGAGGGGACAGGATCGAGTGAAAAACTGTTTTTT. Encoded protein: CAISEGTGSSEKLFF.

This chain joins TRBV4-2 and TRBJ2-5; 7 bases fit TRBD1. The germline gives CDR1 LGHNA, CDR2 YNFKEQ. V was pared by 3 bases and J by 3 bases, with 1 base of the junction left unmatched. This CDR3 is 13 amino acids long. The CDR3 DNA sequence: TGTGCCAGCAGCCAGGGACAGAAAGAGACCCAGTACTTC. Translated, it gives CASSQGQKETQYF.

The chain is built from TRBV19 and TRBJ2-3; no firm D call. Per the germline V gene, CDR1 is LNHDA and CDR2 is SQIVND (reference sequence). Trimming shortened V by 6 bases and J by 1 base, and 20 bases separated the two germline ends. This CDR3 region has 17 residues. CDR3 bases: TGTGCCAGTAGCCTAAACTACCACCCGCCCGGCACAGATACGCAGTATTTT. The encoded protein is CASSLNYHPPGTDTQYF.

This clone was seen a handful of times. This chain links TRBV6-6 with TRBJ1-4; D remains ambiguous. There are 13 residues in the CDR3. CDR1 is MNHNY, CDR2 SVGAGI, per germline (reference sequence). The V and J ends lost 5 bases and 7 bases respectively, with 11 bases between them. The CDR3 sequence: CASSTPRVEKLFF. Here the CDR3 DNA reads TGTGCCAGCAGTACTCCTCGGGTTGAAAAACTGTTTTTT.

The rearrangement uses TRBV29-1 and TRBJ1-1; D not resolved. Germline V CDR1 and CDR2: SQVTM, ANQGSEA. V was pared by 2 bases and J by 4 bases, with 17 bases between. This CDR3 spans 15 amino acids. CDR3 nucleotides: TGCAGCGTTGAATATTGGATGGGTTCGGTCACTGAAGCTTTCTTT. Translation gives CSVEYWMGSVTEAFF. The whole variable domain, remainder taken from reference TRBV29-1 and TRBJ1-1, is SAVISQKPSRDICQRGTSLTIQCQVDSQVTMMFWYRQQPGQSLTLIATANQGSEATYESGFVIDKFPISRPNLTFSTLTVSNMSPEDSSIYLCSVEYWMGSVTEAFFGQGTRLTVV.

This clone appeared once. This chain joins TRBV5-1 and TRBJ2-3, with TRBD1 identical over 8 bases. CDR1 and CDR2 (germline): SGHRS, YFSETQ. CDR3 size: 16 residues. Losses at the gene ends were 4 bases for V and 3 bases for J; bases not matched to a gene: 10. The CDR3 DNA reads TGCGCCAGCAGCCAGGGAACAGGGGGAGGTACAGATACGCAGTATTTT. This gives the protein CASSQGTGGGTDTQYF.

The genes are TRBV30 and TRBJ1-4; tentative D call: TRBD1 (5 bases). CDR3 length equals 14 residues. V was cut by 1 base and J by 4 bases, with 10 bases left in between. In germline, CDR1 is GTSNPN, CDR2 SVGIG (reference sequence). The CDR3: CAWSAGLGNEKLFF. As DNA, the CDR3 is TGTGCCTGGAGTGCGGGGCTGGGTAATGAAAAACTGTTTTTT. The full variable domain, completed using reference TRBV30 and TRBJ1-4, is SQTIHQWPATLVQPVGSPLSLECTVEGTSNPNLYWYRQAAGRGLQLLFYSVGIGQISSEVPQNLSASRPQDRQFILSSKKLLLSDSGFYLCAWSAGLGNEKLFFGSGTQLSVL.

The V gene is TRBV7-2, the J gene TRBJ2-1; D is perhaps TRBD1 (5 bases). The CDR3 has 16 residues. V lost 1 base and J 5 bases, leaving 15 bases between the germline ends. Germline assignment: CDR1 SGHTA and CDR2 FQGNSA. The CDR3 coding sequence is TGTGCCAGCAGCTTAGTCGGCCAGGGAAGCAACAATGAGCAGTTCTTC. Translated, it gives CASSLVGQGSNNEQFF.

This clone was observed once. The J gene is TRBJ1-1, the V gene TRBV25-1, with D possibly matching TRBD1 (6 bases). This CDR3 is 15 amino acids long. The V gene's germline CDR1 is MGHDK and CDR2 SYGVNS. Trimming removed 3 bases at V and 11 bases at J, with 22 bases between. This CDR3 reads CASSDQGTPTDEAFF. The CDR3 DNA reads TGTGCCAGCAGTGATCAGGGGACCCCGACTGATGAGGCTTTCTTT. Full variable domain (rest looked up from reference TRBV25-1 and TRBJ1-1): EADIYQTPRYLVIGTGKKITLECSQTMGHDKMYWYQQDPGMELHLIHYSYGVNSTEKGDLSSESTVSRIRTEHFPLTLESARPSHTSQYLCASSDQGTPTDEAFFGQGTRLTVV.

J is TRBJ2-7 and V is TRBV6-5, with D perhaps TRBD2 (6 bases). The germline V gene has CDR1 MNHEY and CDR2 SVGAGI. The CDR3 runs to 13 residues. With 10 bases removed from V and 5 bases from J, the gap between germline ends came to 18 bases. CDR3 bases: TGTGCCACCAAGGAGGGAGAGGTAAACGAGCAGTACTTC. It specifies CATKEGEVNEQYF.

V gene TRBV4-2 combines with J gene TRBJ2-7, with 7 bases aligning to TRBD1. The CDR3 consists of 14 residues. Germline V lookup: CDR1 LGHNA, CDR2 YNFKEQ. Trimming cost V 0 bases and J 2 bases; bases outside gene matches: 1. The CDR3 is CASSQDGTAYEQYF. The CDR3, as DNA: TGTGCCAGCAGCCAAGACGGGACAGCCTACGAGCAGTACTTC.

The chain carries TRBV27 and TRBJ1-2, with D possibly matching TRBD1 (6 bases). CDR1 and CDR2 (germline): MNHEY, SMNVEV (reference sequence). CDR3 length: 13 amino acids. V lost 2 bases, J lost 8 bases, and 12 bases lay in between. This CDR3 is CASSLATGTGYTF. DNA for the CDR3: TGTGCCAGCAGTTTAGCGACAGGCACCGGCTACACCTTC.

The genes are TRBV2 and TRBJ2-7; 7 bases are a match to TRBD1. Germline V CDR1 and CDR2: SNHLY, FYNNEI. J was trimmed by 2 bases and V by 6 bases; bases with no gene match: 7. CDR3 length equals 14 residues. Here the CDR3 reads CASSRQGPTYEQYF. Written as DNA, the CDR3 is TGTGCCAGCAGCAGACAGGGCCCAACCTACGAGCAGTACTTC.

The V gene is TRBV19, the J gene TRBJ1-6, with D possibly TRBD1 on 5 matching bases. V dropped 1 base and J dropped 9 bases, with 10 bases sitting between them. Germline CDR1 reads LNHDA; CDR2 reads SQIVND (reference sequence). The CDR3 is made up of 14 amino acids. The CDR3 DNA sequence: TGTGCCAGTAGTATAGGTCAGGGTGGTTCACCCCTCCACTTT. Translation: CASSIGQGGSPLHF. Combining the CDR3 with reference TRBV19 and TRBJ1-6 gives the whole variable domain DGGITQSPKYLFRKEGQNVTLSCEQNLNHDAMYWYRQDPGQGLRLIYYSQIVNDFQKGDIAEGYSVSREKKESFPLTVTSAQKNPTAFYLCASSIGQGGSPLHFGNGTRLTVT.

The chain couples TRBV28 to TRBJ2-2, with 7 bases identical to TRBD2. CDR1 and CDR2 (germline): MDHEN, SYDVKM. The length of the CDR3 is 14 residues. Trimming removed 3 bases from V and 5 bases from J; junction bases left unmatched: 3. CDR3 sequence: CASSFLADTGELFF. CDR3 bases: TGTGCCAGCAGTTTCCTAGCGGATACCGGGGAGCTGTTTTTT.